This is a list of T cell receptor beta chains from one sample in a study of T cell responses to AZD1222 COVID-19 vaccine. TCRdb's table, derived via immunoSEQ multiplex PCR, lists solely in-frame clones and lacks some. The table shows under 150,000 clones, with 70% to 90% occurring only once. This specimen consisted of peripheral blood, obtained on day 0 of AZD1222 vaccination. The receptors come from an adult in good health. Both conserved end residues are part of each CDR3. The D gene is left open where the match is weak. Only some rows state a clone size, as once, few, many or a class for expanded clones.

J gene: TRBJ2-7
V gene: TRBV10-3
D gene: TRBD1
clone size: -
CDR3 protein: CAISAGTGDSYEQYF
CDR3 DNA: TGTGCCATCAGTGCGGGGACAGGAGATTCCTACGAGCAGTACTTC

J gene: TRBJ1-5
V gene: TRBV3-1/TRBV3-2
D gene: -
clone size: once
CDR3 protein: CASSPAANQPQHF
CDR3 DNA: TGTGCCAGCAGCCCGGCCGCCAATCAGCCCCAGCATTTT

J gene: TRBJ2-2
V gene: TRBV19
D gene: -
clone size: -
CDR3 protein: CASQGTGELFF
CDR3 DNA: TGTGCCAGCCAAGGGACCGGGGAGCTGTTTTTT

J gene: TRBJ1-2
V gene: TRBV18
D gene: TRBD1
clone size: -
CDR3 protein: CASSPGTGNYGYTF
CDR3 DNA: TGTGCCAGCTCACCAGGGACAGGAAACTATGGCTACACCTTC

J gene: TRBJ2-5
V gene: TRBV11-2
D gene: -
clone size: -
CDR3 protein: CASSLDGGGPQETQYF
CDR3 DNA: TGTGCCAGCAGCTTAGATGGCGGGGGCCCCCAAGAGACCCAGTACTTC

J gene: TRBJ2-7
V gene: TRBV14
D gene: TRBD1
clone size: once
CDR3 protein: CASSDPGQGFYEQYF
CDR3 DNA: TGTGCCAGCAGCGATCCGGGACAGGGGTTCTACGAGCAGTACTTC

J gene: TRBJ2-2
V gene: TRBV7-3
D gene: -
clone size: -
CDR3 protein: CASQINTGELFF
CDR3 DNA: TGTGCCAGCCAGATAAACACCGGGGAGCTGTTTTTT

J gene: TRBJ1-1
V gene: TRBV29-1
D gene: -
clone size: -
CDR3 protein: CSVARGGLGTEAFF
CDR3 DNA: TGCAGCGTTGCGAGGGGGGGTTTGGGCACTGAAGCTTTCTTT

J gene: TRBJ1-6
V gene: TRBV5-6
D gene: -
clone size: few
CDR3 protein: CASSLSRNSPLHF
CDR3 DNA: TGTGCCAGCAGCTTGTCCAGGAATTCACCCCTCCACTTT

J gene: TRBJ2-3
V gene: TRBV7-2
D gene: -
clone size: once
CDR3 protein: CASSLVVSADTQYF
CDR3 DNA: TGTGCCAGCAGCTTAGTGGTCTCCGCAGATACGCAGTATTTT

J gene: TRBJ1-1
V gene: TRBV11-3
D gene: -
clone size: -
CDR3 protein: CASSLGTPQGRTEAFF
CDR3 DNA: TGTGCCAGCAGCTTAGGTACCCCCCAGGGGCGGACTGAAGCTTTCTTT

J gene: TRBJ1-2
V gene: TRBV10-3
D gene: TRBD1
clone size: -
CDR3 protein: CAISDFTGGTNYGYTF
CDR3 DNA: TGTGCCATCAGTGATTTCACAGGGGGGACTAACTATGGCTACACCTTC

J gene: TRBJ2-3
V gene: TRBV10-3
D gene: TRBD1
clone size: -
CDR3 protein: CAIRDRGTGRSNTQYF
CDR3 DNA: TGTGCCATCAGGGACAGGGGGACGGGGCGATCGAATACGCAGTATTTT

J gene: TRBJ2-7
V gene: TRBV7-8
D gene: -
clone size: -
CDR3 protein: CASKGGGVSYEQYF
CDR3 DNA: TGTGCCAGCAAGGGGGGGGGAGTGTCCTACGAGCAGTACTTC

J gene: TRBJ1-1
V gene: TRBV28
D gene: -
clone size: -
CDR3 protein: CASSLGAGWDTEAFF
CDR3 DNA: TGTGCCAGCAGTTTGGGGGCAGGGTGGGACACTGAAGCTTTCTTT

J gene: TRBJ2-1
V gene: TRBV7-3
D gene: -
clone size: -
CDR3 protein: CASSSYDSPQFF
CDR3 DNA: TGTGCCAGCAGCTCTTACGACAGTCCGCAGTTCTTC

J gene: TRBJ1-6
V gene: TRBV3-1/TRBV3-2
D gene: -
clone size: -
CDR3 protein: CASSQRETVYNSPLHF
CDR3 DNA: TGTGCCAGCAGCCAAAGGGAGACAGTCTATAATTCACCCCTCCACTTT

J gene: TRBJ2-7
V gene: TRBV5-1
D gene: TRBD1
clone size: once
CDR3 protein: CASSPGGPYEQYF
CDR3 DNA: TGCGCCAGCAGCCCAGGGGGCCCCTACGAGCAGTACTTC

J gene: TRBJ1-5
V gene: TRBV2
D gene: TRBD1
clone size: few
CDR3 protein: CASSETGGNQPQHF
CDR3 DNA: TGTGCCAGCAGCGAAACAGGGGGCAATCAGCCCCAGCATTTT

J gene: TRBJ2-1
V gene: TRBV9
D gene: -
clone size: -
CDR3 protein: CAGSPEQEHEQFF
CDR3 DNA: TGTGCCGGCTCCCCAGAACAGGAGCATGAGCAGTTCTTC

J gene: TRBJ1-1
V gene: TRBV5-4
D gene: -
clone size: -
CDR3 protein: CASSLAGMNTEAFF
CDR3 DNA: TGTGCCAGCAGCTTGGCCGGGATGAACACTGAAGCTTTCTTT

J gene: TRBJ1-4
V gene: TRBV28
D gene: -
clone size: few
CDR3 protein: CANSRGNEKLFF
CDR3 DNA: TGTGCCAACAGTCGGGGTAATGAAAAACTGTTTTTT

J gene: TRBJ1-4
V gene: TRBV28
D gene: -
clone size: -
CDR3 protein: CASSFSYEKLFF
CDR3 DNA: TGTGCCAGCAGTTTTTCCTATGAAAAACTGTTTTTT

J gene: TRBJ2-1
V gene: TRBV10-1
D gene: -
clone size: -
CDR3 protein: CATSPMIGDNEQFF
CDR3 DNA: TGCGCCACCAGCCCGATGATTGGGGACAATGAGCAGTTCTTC

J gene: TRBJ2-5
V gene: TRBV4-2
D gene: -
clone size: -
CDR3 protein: CASSQGGQETQYF
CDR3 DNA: TGTGCCAGCAGCCAAGGAGGACAAGAGACCCAGTACTTC

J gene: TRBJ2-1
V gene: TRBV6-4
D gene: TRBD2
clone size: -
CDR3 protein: CASSNLAGGEVNEQFF
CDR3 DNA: TGTGCCAGCAGTAATCTAGCGGGCGGCGAAGTCAATGAGCAGTTCTTC

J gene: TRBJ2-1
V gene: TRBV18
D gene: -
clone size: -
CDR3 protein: CASSPGVTLWDEQFF
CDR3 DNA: TGTGCCAGCTCACCGGGCGTGACGTTGTGGGATGAGCAGTTCTTC

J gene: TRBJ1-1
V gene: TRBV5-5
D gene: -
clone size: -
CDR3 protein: CASRSGALSTEAFF
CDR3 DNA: TGTGCCAGCAGGTCCGGGGCCCTTAGCACTGAAGCTTTCTTT

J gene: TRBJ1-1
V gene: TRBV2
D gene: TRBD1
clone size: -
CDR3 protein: CASRTQGAAAEAFF
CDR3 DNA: TGTGCCAGCAGGACACAGGGGGCAGCGGCTGAAGCTTTCTTT

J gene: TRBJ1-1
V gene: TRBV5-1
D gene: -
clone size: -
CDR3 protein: CASSLGGWNTEAFF
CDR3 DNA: TGCGCCAGCAGCTTAGGGGGTTGGAACACTGAAGCTTTCTTT

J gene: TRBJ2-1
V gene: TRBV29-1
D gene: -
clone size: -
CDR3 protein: CSVEGGLSSYNEQFF
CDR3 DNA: TGCAGCGTTGAAGGTGGCCTTAGCTCCTACAATGAGCAGTTCTTC

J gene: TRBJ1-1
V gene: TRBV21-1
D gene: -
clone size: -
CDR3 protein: CASSKAGGYTEAFF
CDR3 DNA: TGTGCCAGCAGCAAAGCGGGCGGCTACACTGAAGCTTTCTTT

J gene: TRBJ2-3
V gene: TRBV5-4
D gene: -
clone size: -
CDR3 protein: CASSTRSSTDTQYF
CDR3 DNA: TGTGCCAGCAGCACCCGATCTTCCACAGATACGCAGTATTTT

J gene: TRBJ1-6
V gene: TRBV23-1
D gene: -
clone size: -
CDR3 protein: CASPREGQGRNSPLHF
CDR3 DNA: TGCGCCAGCCCCCGAGAGGGGCAGGGGAGGAATTCACCCCTCCACTTT